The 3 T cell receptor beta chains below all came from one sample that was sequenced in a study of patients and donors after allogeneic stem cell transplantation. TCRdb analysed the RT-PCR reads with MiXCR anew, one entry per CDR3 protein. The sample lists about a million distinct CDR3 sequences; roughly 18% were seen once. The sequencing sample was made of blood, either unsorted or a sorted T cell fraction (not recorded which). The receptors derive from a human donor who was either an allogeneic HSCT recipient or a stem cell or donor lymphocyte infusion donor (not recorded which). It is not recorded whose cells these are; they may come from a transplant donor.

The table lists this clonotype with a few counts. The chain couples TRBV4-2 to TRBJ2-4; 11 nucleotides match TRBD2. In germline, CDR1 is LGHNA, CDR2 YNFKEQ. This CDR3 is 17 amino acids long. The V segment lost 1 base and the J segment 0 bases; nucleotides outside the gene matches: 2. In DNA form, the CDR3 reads TGTGCCAGCAGCCAAGCGACTAGCGGGATAGCCAAAAACATTCAGTACTTC. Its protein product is CASSQATSGIAKNIQYF.

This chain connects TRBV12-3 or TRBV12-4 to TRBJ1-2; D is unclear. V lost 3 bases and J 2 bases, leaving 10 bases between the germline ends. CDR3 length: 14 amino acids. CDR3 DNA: TGTGCCAGCAGTTTTTCGACCCCCAACTATGGCTACACCTTC. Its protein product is CASSFSTPNYGYTF.

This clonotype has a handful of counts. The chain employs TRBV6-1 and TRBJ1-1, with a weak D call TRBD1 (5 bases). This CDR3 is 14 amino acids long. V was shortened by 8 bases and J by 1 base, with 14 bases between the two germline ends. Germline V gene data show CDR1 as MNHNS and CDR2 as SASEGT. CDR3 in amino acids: CASCPREGNTEAFF. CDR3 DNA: TGTGCCAGCTGCCCCAGGGAAGGGAACACTGAAGCTTTCTTT.